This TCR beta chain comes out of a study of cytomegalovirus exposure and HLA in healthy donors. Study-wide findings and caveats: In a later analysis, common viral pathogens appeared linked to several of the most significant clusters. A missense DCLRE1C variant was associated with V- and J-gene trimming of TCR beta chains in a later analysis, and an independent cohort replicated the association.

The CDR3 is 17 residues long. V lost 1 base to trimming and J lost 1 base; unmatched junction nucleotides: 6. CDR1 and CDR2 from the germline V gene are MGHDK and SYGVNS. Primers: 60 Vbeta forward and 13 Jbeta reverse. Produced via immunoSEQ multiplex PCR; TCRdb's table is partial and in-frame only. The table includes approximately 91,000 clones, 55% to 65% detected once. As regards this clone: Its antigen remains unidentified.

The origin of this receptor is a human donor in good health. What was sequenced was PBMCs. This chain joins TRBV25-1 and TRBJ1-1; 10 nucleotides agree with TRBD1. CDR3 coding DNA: TGTGCCAGCAGTGAATTAAGGACAGGGGGGCAGAACACTGAAGCTTTCTTT. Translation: CASSELRTGGQNTEAFF.